Each of the 4 T cell receptor beta chains below was sequenced from the same sample in a study of shared clonotypes between healthy human individuals. Positive CCR7 selection of CD45RO-negative cells yielded the naive CD8 cells, and terminally differentiated effector memory CD45RA+ cells were excluded. The method was immunoSEQ multiplex PCR; TCRdb's version includes in-frame clones alone and lacks a portion of them. The data contain 2 million or so clones, 85% to 95% of them singletons. The sequencing input was naive CD8+ T cells sorted from blood. Receptors originate from a young man in good health.

This clone was picked up one time. This chain links TRBV9 with TRBJ1-6; maybe TRBD1 (5 bases). Germline V lookup: CDR1 SGDLS, CDR2 YYNGEE. This CDR3 region has 15 residues. The V end was cut by 0 bases, the J end by 8 bases, with 12 bases between. The CDR3 is CASSVEDSADSPLHF. The CDR3 coding sequence is TGTGCCAGCAGCGTAGAAGACAGTGCGGATTCACCCCTCCACTTT.

This clone was observed once. The genes are TRBV5-4 and TRBJ2-2; D is uncertain. The CDR3 totals 14 residues. Germline V gene sequence: CDR1 SGHNT, CDR2 YYREEE (reference sequence). V was trimmed by 0 bases and J by 6 bases, leaving 9 bases between them. The CDR3 here is CASSLGGPPGELFF. The CDR3 nucleotides read TGTGCCAGCAGCTTGGGGGGTCCCCCCGGGGAGCTGTTTTTT.

Details on this clone: The junction departs from germline at one end; a sequencing error may be responsible. The chain employs TRBV19 and TRBJ2-7; 7 bases line up with TRBD1. The CDR3 is 14 amino acids. Germline values: CDR1 LNHDA, CDR2 SQIVND (reference sequence). CDR3 in amino acids: CASSLDRDTYEQYF. The CDR3 DNA reads TGTGCCAGTAGTTTAGACAGGGACACCTACGAGCAGTACTTC.

Worth noting for this clone: Other DNA sequences in the sample encode the same CDR3. The chain combines TRBV28 with TRBJ1-2, with D unclear. V dropped 5 bases and J dropped 2 bases, with 6 bases sitting between them. This CDR3 has 12 amino acids. Germline V gene sequence: CDR1 MDHEN, CDR2 SYDVKM. CDR3: CASSPENYGYTF. The CDR3 nucleotides are TGTGCCAGCAGTCCGGAGAACTATGGCTACACCTTC.